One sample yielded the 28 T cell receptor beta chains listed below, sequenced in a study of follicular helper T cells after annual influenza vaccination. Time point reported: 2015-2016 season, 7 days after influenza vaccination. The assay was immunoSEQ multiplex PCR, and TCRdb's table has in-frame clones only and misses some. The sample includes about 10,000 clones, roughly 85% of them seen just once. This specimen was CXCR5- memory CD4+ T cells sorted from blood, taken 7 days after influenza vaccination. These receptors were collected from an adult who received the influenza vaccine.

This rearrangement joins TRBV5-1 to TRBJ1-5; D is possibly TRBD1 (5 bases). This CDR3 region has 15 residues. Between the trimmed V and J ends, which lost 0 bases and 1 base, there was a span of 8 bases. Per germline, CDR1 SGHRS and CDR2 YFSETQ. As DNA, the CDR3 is TGCGCCAGCAGCTTGGCCGGGGGGAGCAATCAGCCCCAGCATTTT. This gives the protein CASSLAGGSNQPQHF. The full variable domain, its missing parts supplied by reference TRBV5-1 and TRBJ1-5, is KAGVTQTPRYLIKTRGQQVTLSCSPISGHRSVSWYQQTPGQGLQFLFEYFSETQRNKGNFPGRFSGRQFSNSRSEMNVSTLELGDSALYLCASSLAGGSNQPQHFGDGTRLSIL.

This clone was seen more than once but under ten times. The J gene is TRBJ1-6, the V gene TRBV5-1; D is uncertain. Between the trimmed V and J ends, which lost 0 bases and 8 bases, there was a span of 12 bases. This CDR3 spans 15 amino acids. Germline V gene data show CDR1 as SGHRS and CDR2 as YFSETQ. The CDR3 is CASSLALMSYSPLHF. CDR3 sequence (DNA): TGCGCCAGCAGCTTGGCATTGATGTCGTATTCACCCCTCCACTTT. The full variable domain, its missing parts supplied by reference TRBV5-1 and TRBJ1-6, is KAGVTQTPRYLIKTRGQQVTLSCSPISGHRSVSWYQQTPGQGLQFLFEYFSETQRNKGNFPGRFSGRQFSNSRSEMNVSTLELGDSALYLCASSLALMSYSPLHFGNGTRLTVT.

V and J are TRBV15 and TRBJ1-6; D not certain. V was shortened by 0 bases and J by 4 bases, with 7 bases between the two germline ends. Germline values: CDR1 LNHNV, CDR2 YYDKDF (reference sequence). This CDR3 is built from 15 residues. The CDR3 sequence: CATSREAGYNSPLHF. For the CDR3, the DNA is TGTGCCACCAGCAGAGAGGCAGGTTATAATTCACCCCTCCACTTT.

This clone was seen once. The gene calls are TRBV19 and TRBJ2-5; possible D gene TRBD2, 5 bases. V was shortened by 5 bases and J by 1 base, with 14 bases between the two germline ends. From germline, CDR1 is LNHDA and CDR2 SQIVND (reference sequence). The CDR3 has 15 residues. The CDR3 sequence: CASSVGHSGQETQYF. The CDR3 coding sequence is TGTGCCAGTAGTGTTGGCCACAGCGGCCAAGAGACCCAGTACTTC.

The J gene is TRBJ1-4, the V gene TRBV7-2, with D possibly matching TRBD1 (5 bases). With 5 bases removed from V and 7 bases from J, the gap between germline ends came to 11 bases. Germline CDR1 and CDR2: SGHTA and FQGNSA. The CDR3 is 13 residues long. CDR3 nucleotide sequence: TGTGCCAGCAGCACGGGACCGGGTGAAAAACTGTTTTTT. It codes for CASSTGPGEKLFF.

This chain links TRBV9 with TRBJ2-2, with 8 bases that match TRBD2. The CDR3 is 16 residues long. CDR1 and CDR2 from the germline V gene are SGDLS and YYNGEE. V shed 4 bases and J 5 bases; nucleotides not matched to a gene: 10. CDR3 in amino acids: CASSPRAGAGTGELFF. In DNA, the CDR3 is TGTGCCAGCAGCCCCAGAGCGGGGGCGGGGACCGGGGAGCTGTTTTTT.

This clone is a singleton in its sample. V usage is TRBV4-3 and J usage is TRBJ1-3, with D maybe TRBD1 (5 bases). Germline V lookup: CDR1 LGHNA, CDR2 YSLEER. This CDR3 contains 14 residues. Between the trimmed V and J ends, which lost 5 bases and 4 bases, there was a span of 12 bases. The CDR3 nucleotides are TGCGCCAGCAGCTCCAGGGCGAGAGGAAACACCATATATTTT. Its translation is CASSSRARGNTIYF.

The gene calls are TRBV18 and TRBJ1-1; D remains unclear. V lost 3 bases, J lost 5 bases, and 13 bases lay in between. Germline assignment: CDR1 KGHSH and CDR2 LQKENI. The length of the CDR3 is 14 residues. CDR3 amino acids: CASSPNGWRTEAFF. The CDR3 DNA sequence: TGTGCCAGCTCACCGAACGGGTGGAGGACTGAAGCTTTCTTT.

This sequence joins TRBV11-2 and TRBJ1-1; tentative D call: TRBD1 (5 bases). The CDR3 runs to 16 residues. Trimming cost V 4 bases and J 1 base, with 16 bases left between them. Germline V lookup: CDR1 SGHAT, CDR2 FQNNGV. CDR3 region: CASSSGSSPTNTEAFF. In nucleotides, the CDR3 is TGTGCCAGCAGCTCAGGGAGTTCCCCCACGAACACTGAAGCTTTCTTT.

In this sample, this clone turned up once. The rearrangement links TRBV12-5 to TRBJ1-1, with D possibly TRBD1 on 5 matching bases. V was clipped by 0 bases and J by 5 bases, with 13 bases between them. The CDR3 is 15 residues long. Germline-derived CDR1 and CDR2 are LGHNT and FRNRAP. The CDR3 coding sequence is TGTGCTAGTGGTTTGGTACTAGCAGGGCGAACTGAAGCTTTCTTT. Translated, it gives CASGLVLAGRTEAFF.

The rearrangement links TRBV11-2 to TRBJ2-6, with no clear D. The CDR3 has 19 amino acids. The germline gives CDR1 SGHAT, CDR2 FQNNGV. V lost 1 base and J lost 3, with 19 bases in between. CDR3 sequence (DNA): TGTGCCAGCAGCTTAGTTTTCTCGGAGCGCGGATTTGGGGCCAACGTCCTGACTTTC. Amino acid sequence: CASSLVFSERGFGANVLTF. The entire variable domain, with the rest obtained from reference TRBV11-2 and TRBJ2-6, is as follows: EAGVAQSPRYKIIEKRQSVAFWCNPISGHATLYWYQQILGQGPKLLIQFQNNGVVDDSQLPKDRFSAERLKGVDSTLKIQPAKLEDSAVYLCASSLVFSERGFGANVLTFGAGSRLTVL.

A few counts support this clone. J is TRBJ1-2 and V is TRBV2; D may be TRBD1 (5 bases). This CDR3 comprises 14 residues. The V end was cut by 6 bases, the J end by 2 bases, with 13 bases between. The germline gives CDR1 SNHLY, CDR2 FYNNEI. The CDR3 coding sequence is TGTGCCAGCAGCCTGTCCAGGGTAAACTATGGCTACACCTTC. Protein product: CASSLSRVNYGYTF. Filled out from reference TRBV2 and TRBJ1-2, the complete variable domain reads EPEVTQTPSHQVTQMGQEVILRCVPISNHLYFYWYRQILGQKVEFLVSFYNNEISEKSEIFDDQFSVERPDGSNFTLKIRSTKLEDSAMYFCASSLSRVNYGYTFGSGTRLTVV.

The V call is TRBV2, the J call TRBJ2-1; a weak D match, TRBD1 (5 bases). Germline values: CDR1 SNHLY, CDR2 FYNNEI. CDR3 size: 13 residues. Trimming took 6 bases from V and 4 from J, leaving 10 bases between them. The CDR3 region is CASRVGHYNEQFF. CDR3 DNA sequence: TGTGCCAGCAGGGTGGGGCATTACAATGAGCAGTTCTTC.

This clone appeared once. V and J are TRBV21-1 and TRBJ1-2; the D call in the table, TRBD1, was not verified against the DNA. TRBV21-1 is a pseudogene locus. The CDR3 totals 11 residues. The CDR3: CASSKGRGYTF. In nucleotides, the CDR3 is TGTGCCAGCAGCAAAGGCAGAGGCTACACCTTC.

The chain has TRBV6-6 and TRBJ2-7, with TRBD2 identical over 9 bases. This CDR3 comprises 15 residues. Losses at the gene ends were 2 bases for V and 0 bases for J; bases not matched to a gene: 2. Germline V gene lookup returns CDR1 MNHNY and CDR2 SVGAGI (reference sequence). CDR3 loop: CASSYVAGASYEQYF. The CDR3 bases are TGTGCCAGCAGTTACGTAGCGGGGGCCTCCTACGAGCAGTACTTC.

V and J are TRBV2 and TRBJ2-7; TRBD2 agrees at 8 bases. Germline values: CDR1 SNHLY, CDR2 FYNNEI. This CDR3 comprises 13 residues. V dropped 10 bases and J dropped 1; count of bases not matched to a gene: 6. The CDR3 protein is CATTGGVSYEQYF. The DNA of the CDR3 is TGTGCCACTACGGGGGGGGTTTCCTACGAGCAGTACTTC.

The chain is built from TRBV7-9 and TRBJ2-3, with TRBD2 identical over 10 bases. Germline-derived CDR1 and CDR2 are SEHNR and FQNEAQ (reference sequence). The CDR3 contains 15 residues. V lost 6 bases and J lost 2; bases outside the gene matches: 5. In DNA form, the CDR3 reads TGTGCCAGCAGTCTCCTAGCGGGGGTCACAGATACGCAGTATTTT. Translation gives CASSLLAGVTDTQYF.

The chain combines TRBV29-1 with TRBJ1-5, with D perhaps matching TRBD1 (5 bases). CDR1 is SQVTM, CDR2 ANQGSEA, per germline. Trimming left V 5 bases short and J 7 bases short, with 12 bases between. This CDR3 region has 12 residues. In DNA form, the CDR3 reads TGCAGCGTTCAATGGGGCGCGCAGCCCCAGCATTTT. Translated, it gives CSVQWGAQPQHF. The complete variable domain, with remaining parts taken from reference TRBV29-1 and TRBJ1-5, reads SAVISQKPSRDICQRGTSLTIQCQVDSQVTMMFWYRQQPGQSLTLIATANQGSEATYESGFVIDKFPISRPNLTFSTLTVSNMSPEDSSIYLCSVQWGAQPQHFGDGTRLSIL.

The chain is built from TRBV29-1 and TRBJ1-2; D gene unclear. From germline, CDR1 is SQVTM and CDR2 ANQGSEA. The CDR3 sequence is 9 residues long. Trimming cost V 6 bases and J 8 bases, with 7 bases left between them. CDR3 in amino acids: CSVEWGYTF. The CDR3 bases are TGCAGCGTGGAATGGGGCTACACCTTC.

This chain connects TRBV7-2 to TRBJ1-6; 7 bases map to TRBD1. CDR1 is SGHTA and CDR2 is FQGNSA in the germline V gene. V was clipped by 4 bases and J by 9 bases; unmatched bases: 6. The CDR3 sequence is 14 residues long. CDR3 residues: CASSSTGHGSPLHF. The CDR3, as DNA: TGTGCCAGCAGCTCGACAGGGCATGGTTCACCCCTCCACTTT.

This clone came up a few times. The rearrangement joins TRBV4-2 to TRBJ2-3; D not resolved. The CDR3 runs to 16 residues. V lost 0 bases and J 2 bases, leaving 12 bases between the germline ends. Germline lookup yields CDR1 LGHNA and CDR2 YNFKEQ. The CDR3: CASSQDVVGPTDTQYF. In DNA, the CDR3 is TGTGCCAGCAGCCAAGATGTAGTTGGTCCCACAGATACGCAGTATTTT.

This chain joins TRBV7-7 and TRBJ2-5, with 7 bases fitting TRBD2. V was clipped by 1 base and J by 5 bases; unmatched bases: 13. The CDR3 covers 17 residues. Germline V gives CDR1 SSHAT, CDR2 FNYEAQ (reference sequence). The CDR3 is CASSLVIGGAGEETQYF. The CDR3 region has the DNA TGTGCCAGCAGCTTAGTAATCGGAGGGGCGGGAGAGGAGACCCAGTACTTC.

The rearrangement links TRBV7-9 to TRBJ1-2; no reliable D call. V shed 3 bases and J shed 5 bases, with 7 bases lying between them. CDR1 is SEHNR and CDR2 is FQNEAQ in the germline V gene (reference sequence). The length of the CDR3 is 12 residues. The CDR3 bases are TGTGCCAGCAGCTTTGAGCTTTATGGCTACACCTTC. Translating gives CASSFELYGYTF.

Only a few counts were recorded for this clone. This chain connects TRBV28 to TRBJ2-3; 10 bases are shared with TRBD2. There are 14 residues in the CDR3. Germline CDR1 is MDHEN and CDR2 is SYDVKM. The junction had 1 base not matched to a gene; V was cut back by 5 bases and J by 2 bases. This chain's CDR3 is CASSTSGVTDTQYF. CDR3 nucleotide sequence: TGTGCCAGCAGTACTAGCGGGGTCACAGATACGCAGTATTTT.

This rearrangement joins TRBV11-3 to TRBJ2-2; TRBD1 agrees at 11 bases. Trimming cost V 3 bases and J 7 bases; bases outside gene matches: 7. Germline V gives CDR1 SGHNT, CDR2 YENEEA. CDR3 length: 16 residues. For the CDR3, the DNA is TGTGCCAGCAGCTTCCGGGACAGGGGGGGAAGCGGGGAGCTGTTTTTT. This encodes CASSFRDRGGSGELFF.

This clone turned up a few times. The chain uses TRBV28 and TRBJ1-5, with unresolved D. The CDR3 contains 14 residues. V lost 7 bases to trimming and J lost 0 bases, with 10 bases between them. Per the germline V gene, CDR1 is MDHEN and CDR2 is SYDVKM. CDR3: CASTTGGSNQPQHF. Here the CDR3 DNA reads TGTGCCAGCACCACGGGAGGTAGCAATCAGCCCCAGCATTTT.

The CDR3 nucleotides read TGCAGCGTTGCACAGAGAATGAACACTGAAGCTTTCTTT. It specifies CSVAQRMNTEAFF. V gene TRBV29-1 combines with J gene TRBJ1-1; D gene unclear. The CDR3 loop spans 13 amino acids. The germline V gene encodes CDR1 SQVTM and CDR2 ANQGSEA. Trimming stripped 4 bases from V and 0 bases from J, with 9 bases between.

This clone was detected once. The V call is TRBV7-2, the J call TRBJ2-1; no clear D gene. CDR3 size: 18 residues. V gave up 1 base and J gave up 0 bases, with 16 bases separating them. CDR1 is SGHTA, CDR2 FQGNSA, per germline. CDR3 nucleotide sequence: TGTGCCAGCAGCTTAGGACGGAAATCAAGTAGCTCCTACAATGAGCAGTTCTTC. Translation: CASSLGRKSSSSYNEQFF.